This TCR beta chain was sequenced in a study of blood T cells in healthy people across ages. Background on the study: Capturing about one barcoded beta molecule per two T cells was achieved by template switching. Findings and caveats of the study: Comparison with aged donors showed that long-lived donors had more naive CD4+ cells and higher diversity. Roughly linear age-related decline in beta diversity appeared, significant by age 40.

The junction had 7 bases not matched to a gene; V was cut back by 5 bases and J by 4 bases. Germline values: CDR1 SGHTA, CDR2 FQGNSA. CDR3 length: 16 residues. A sample-barcoded 5' primer and a J-beta primer mix were used in a second PCR of about 7 to 12 cycles. TCRdb analysed the 5' RACE reads with MiXCR anew, one entry per CDR3 protein. The table lists approximately 2,000,000 distinct CDR3 sequences, about two fifths of them singletons, with under 25% in the top ten. There are many counts of this clonotype. The antigen remains unidentified. The chain recombines TRBV7-2 with TRBJ2-3; TRBD2 agrees at 12 bases. The sequencing sample was made of blood. The source is a human donor in good health. The CDR3 sequence: CASSTLLAGGADTQYF. CDR3 bases: TGTGCCAGCAGCACCCTACTAGCGGGGGGCGCAGATACGCAGTATTTT.